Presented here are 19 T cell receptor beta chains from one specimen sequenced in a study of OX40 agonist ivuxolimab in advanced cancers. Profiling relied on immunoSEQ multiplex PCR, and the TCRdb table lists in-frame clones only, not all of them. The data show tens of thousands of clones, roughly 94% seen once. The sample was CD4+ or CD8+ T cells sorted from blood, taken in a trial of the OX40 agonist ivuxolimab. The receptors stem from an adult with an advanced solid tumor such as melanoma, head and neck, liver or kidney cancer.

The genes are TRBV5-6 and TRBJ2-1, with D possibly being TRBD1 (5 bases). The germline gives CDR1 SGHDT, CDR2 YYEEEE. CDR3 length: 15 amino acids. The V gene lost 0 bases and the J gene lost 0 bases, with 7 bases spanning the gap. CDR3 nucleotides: TGTGCCAGCAGCTTGGGGACACTCTCCTACAATGAGCAGTTCTTC. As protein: CASSLGTLSYNEQFF.

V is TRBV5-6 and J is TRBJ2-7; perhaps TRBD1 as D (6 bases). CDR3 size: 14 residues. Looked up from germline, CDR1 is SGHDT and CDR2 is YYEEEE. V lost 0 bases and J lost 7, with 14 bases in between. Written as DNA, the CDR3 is TGTGCCAGCAGCTTGGTCTACAGGGTTGGGGAGCAGTACTTC. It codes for CASSLVYRVGEQYF.

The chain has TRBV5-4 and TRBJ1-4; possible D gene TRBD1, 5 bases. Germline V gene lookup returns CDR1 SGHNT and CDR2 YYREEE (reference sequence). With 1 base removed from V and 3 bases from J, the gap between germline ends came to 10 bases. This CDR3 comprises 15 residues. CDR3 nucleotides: TGTGCCAGCAGCTTGTGGGGGGTACCTAATGAAAAACTGTTTTTT. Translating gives CASSLWGVPNEKLFF.

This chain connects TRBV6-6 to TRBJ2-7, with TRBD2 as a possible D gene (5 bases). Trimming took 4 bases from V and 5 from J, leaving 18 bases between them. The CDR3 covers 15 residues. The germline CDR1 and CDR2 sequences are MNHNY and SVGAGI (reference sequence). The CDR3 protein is CASSWTVLPGDEQYF. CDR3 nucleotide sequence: TGTGCCAGCAGTTGGACGGTCCTCCCCGGGGACGAGCAGTACTTC.

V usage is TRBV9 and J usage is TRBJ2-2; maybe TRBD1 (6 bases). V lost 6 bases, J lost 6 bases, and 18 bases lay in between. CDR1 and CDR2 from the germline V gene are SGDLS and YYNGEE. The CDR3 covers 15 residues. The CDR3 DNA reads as TGTGCCAGCAATGGTCAGGGGAAGGAGGCCGGGGAGCTGTTTTTT. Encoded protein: CASNGQGKEAGELFF. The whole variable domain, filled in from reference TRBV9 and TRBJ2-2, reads DSGVTQTPKHLITATGQRVTLRCSPRSGDLSVYWYQQSLDQGLQFLIQYYNGEERAKGNILERFSAQQFPDLHSELNLSSLELGDSALYFCASNGQGKEAGELFFGEGSRLTVL.

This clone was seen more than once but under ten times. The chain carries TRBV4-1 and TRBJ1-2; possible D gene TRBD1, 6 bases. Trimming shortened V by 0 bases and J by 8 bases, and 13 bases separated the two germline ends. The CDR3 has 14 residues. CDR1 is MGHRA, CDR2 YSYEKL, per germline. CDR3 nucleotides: TGCGCCAGCAGCCAAGAGCCACAGGGTTACGGCTACACCTTC. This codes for CASSQEPQGYGYTF.

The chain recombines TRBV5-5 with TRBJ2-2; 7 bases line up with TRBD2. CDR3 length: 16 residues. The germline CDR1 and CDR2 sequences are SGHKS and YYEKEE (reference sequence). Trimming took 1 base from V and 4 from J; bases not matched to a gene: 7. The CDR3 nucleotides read TGTGCCAGCAGCTTGACGCGGGAGTATCTCACCGGGGAGCTGTTTTTT. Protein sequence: CASSLTREYLTGELFF.

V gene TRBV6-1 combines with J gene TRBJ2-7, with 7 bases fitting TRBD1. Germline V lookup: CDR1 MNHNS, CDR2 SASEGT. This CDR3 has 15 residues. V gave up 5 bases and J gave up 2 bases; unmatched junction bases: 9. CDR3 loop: CASSPTGRSAYEQYF. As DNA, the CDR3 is TGTGCCAGCAGTCCGACAGGGCGTAGCGCCTACGAGCAGTACTTC.

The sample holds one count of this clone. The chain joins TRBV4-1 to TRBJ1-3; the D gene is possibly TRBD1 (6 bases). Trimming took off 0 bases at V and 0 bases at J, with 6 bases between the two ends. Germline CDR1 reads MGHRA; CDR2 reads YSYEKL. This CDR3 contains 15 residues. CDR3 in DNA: TGCGCCAGCAGCCAAGACAGGGGCTCTGGAAACACCATATATTTT. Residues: CASSQDRGSGNTIYF.

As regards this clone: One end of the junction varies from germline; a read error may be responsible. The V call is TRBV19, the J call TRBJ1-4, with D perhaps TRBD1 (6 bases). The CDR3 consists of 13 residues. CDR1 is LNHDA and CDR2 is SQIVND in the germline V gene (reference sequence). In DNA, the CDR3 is TGTGCCAGCAGTATTGAGGGGGGAGAAAAACTGTTTTTT. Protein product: CASSIEGGEKLFF. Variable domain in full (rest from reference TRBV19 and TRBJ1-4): DGGITQSPKYLFRKEGQNVTLSCEQNLNHDAMYWYRQDPGQGLRLIYYSQIVNDFQKGDIAEGYSVSREKKESFPLTVTSAQKNPTAFYLCASSIEGGEKLFFGSGTQLSVL.

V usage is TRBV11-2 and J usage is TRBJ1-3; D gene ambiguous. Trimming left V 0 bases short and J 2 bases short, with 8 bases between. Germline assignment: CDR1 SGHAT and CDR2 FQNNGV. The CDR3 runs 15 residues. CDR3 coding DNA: TGTGCCAGCAGCTTAGAGGTTAAGCCTGGAAACACCATATATTTT. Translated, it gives CASSLEVKPGNTIYF.

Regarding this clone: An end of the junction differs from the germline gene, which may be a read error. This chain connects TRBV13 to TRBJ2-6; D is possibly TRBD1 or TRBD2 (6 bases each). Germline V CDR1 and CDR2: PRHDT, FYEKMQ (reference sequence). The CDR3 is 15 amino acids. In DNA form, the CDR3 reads TGTGCCAGCAGCCTAGGGGGGACTGGGGCCAACGTCCTGACTTTC. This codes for CASSLGGTGANVLTF.

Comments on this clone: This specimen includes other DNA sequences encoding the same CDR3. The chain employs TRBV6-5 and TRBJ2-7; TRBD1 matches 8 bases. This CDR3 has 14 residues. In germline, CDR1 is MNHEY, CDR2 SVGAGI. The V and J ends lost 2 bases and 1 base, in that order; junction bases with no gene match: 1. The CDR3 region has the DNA TGTGCCAGCAGTTACGGACAGGGTTCCTACGAGCAGTACTTC. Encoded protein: CASSYGQGSYEQYF.

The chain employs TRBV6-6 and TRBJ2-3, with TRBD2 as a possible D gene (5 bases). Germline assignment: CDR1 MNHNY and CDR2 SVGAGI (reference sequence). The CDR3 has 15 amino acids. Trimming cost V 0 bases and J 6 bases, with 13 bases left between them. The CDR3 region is CASSYSSAGADTQYF. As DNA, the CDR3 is TGTGCCAGCAGTTACTCGTCTGCGGGTGCGGATACGCAGTATTTT.

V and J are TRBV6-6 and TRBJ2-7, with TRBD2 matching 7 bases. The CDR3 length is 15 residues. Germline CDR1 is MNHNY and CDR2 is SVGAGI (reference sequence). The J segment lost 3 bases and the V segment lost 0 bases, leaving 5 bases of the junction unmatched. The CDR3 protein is CASSYSPAGSYEQYF. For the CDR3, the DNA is TGTGCCAGCAGTTACTCTCCAGCGGGGAGCTACGAGCAGTACTTC.

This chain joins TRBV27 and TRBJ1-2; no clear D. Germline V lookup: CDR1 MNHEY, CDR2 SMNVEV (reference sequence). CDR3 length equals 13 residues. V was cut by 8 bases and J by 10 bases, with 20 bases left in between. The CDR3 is CASANLFAEAYTF. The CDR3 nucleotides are TGTGCCAGCGCCAACCTCTTTGCTGAAGCCTACACCTTC.

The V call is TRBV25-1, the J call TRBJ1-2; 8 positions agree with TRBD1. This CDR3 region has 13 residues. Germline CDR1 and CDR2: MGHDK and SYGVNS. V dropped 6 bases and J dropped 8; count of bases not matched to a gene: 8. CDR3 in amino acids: CASSGTGGEGYTF. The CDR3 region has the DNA TGTGCCAGCAGCGGTACAGGGGGTGAAGGCTACACCTTC.

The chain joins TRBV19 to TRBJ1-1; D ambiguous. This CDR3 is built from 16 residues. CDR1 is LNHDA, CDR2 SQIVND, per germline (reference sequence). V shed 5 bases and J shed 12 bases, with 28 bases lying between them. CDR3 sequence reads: CASSPSLALGEGLSFF. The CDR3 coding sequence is TGTGCCAGTAGTCCGTCCCTGGCGTTGGGAGAGGGATTGTCTTTCTTT. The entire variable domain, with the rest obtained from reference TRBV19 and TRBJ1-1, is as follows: DGGITQSPKYLFRKEGQNVTLSCEQNLNHDAMYWYRQDPGQGLRLIYYSQIVNDFQKGDIAEGYSVSREKKESFPLTVTSAQKNPTAFYLCASSPSLALGEGLSFFGQGTRLTVV.

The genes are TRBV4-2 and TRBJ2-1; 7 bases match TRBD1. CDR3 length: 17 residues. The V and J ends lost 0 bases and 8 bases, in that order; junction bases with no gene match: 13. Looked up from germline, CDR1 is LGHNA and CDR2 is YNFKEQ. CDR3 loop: CASSQEGGNQVGHEQFF. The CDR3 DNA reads TGTGCCAGCAGCCAAGAAGGGGGCAACCAGGTAGGGCATGAGCAGTTCTTC.